The source of this TCR beta chain is a study of memory CD4+ T cells and cytomegalovirus serostatus. The study's findings and limits: Of 150 to 200 reported CMV TCRbeta sequences, roughly 67 were found in memory CD4+ repertoires.

Comment on this clone: Its antigen is unidentified.

Data came from immunoSEQ multiplex PCR; TCRdb stores just in-frame clones and leaves some out. The sample includes some 66,000 clones, about 78% of them seen just once. Germline V lookup: CDR1 MNHNS, CDR2 SASEGT. Deletions cut 5 bases from V and 6 bases from J, with 11 bases between. The CDR3 sequence is 13 residues long. The sort gate was single viable CD3+CD4+CD8-CD45RO+ cells for memory CD4+ T cells. CD4+ T cells were isolated by positive magnetic selection. The gene calls are TRBV6-1 and TRBJ1-5, with D possibly TRBD1 on 6 matching bases. Sequencing input: memory CD4+ T cells from blood. This clonotype was obtained from an adult in good health and CMV-seropositive. CDR3 region: CASSPGGGQPQHF. The CDR3 DNA follows: TGTGCCAGCAGTCCGGGGGGCGGTCAGCCCCAGCATTTT.